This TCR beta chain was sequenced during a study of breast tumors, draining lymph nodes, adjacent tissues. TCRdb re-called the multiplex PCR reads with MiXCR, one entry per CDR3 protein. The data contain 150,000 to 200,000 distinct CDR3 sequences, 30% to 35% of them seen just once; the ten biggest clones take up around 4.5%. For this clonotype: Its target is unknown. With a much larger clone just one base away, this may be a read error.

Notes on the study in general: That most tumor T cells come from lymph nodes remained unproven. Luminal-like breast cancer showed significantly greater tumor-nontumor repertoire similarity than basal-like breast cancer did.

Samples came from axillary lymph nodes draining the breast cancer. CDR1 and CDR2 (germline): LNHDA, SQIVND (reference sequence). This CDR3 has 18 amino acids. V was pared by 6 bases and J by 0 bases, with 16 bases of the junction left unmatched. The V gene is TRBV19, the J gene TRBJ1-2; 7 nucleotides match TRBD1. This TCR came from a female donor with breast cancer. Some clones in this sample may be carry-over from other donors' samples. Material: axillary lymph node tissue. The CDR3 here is CASRLISGQSMANYGYTF. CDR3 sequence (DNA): TGTGCCAGTAGGCTGATCTCGGGACAGAGTATGGCTAACTATGGCTACACCTTC.